This TCR beta chain was documented in a study of cytotoxic CD8 clonotypes in ibrutinib-treated CLL. Trimming took 0 bases from V and 5 from J, leaving 12 bases between them. The germline V gene encodes CDR1 SGDLS and CDR2 YYNGEE. The CDR3 runs 15 residues. The method was immunoSEQ multiplex PCR; TCRdb's version includes in-frame clones alone and lacks a portion of them. Among approximately 45,000 clones listed, nearly 70% were seen once. This clone was seen once. The sample consisted of PBMCs, taken after 12 months of ibrutinib treatment. The rearrangement uses TRBV9 and TRBJ1-5; D call uncertain. The TCR comes from a human donor with chronic lymphocytic leukemia. CDR3 nucleotides: TGTGCCAGCAGCGTAGACGGGGTGGGCGATCAGCCCCAGCATTTT. Protein product: CASSVDGVGDQPQHF.